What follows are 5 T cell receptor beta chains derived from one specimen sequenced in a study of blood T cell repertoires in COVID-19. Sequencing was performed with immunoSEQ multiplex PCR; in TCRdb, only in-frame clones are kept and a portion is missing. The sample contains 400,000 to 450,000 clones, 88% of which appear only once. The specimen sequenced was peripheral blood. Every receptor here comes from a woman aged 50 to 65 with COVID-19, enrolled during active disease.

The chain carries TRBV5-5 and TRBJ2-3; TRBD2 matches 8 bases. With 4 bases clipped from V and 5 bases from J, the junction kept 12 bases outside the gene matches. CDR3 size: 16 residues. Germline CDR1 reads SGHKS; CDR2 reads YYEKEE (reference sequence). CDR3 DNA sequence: TGTGCCAGCAGCCCCTCTCTCGGGGGGGGGATAGATACGCAGTATTTT. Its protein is CASSPSLGGGIDTQYF. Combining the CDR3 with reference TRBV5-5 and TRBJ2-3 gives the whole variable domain DAGVTQSPTHLIKTRGQQVTLRCSPISGHKSVSWYQQVLGQGPQFIFQYYEKEERGRGNFPDRFSARQFPNYSSELNVNALLLGDSALYLCASSPSLGGGIDTQYFGPGTRLTVL.

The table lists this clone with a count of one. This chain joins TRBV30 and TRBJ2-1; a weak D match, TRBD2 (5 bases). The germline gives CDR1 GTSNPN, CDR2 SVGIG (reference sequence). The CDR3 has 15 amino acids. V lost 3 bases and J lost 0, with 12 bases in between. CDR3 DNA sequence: TGTGCCTGGAGGCAGCGGCCAAGCTCCTACAATGAGCAGTTCTTC. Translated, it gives CAWRQRPSSYNEQFF. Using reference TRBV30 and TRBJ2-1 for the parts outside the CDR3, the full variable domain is SQTIHQWPATLVQPVGSPLSLECTVEGTSNPNLYWYRQAAGRGLQLLFYSVGIGQISSEVPQNLSASRPQDRQFILSSKKLLLSDSGFYLCAWRQRPSSYNEQFFGPGTRLTVL.

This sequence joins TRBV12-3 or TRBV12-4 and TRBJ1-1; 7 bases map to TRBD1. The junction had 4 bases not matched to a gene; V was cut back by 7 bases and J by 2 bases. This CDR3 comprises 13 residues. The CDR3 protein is CASIRTGNTEAFF. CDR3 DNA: TGTGCCAGCATAAGGACAGGCAACACTGAAGCTTTCTTT.

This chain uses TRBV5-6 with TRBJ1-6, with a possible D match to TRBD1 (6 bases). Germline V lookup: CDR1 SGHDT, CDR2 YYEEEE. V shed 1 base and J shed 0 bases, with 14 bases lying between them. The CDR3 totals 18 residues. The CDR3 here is CASSLYLTDSSYNSPLHF. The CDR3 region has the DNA TGTGCCAGCAGCTTGTATCTTACGGACAGCTCCTATAATTCACCCCTCCACTTT.

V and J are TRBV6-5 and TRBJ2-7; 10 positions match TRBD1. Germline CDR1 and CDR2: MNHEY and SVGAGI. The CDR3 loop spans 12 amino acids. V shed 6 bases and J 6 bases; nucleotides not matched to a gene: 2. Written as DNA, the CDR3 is TGTGCCAGCAGGACAGGGGGCCGCGAGCAGTACTTC. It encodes CASRTGGREQYF.